This TCR beta chain comes out of a study of cytomegalovirus exposure and HLA in healthy donors. Study observations and caveats: Immune exposure was documented only through CMV serostatus.

CDR3 size: 15 residues. The ends lost 4 bases at V and 3 bases at J; junction bases unmatched: 4. Germline CDR1 reads SQVTM; CDR2 reads ANQGSEA. A multiplex PCR was run with 60 Vbeta primers and 13 Jbeta primers. Produced via immunoSEQ multiplex PCR; TCRdb's table is partial and in-frame only. The sample includes under 200,000 clones, roughly 80% of them seen just once. Points on this clone: Its antigen is still unknown.

Material: PBMCs. This sequence was found in a man in his forties or fifties in good health and CMV-seropositive. The gene calls are TRBV29-1 and TRBJ2-6; TRBD1 matches 9 bases. CDR3 nucleotides: TGCAGCGTTGGCACAGGGGGCTATGGGGCCAACGTCCTGACTTTC. As protein: CSVGTGGYGANVLTF.